This paragraph reports one T cell receptor beta chain. Libraries were prepared by immunoSEQ multiplex PCR; TCRdb keeps only in-frame clonotypes and omits some of them. The data contain tens of thousands of clones, around nine tenths of them seen just once; the ten biggest clones take up around 0.82%. The CDR3 extends over 16 amino acids. Between the trimmed V and J ends, which lost 0 bases and 1 base, there was a span of 11 bases. Per the germline V gene, CDR1 is SGHKS and CDR2 is YYEKEE (reference sequence). These data belong to a study of regulatory and conventional T cells in RAG deficiency. Regulatory T cells were sorted from blood as CD4+ CD25-high CD127-low cells. The same sample was also studied in work on regulatory T cells. Per that paper: Primers: 52 TRBV forward and 13 TRBJ reverse. Patient repertoires had restricted TRB V-J pairs and skewed V and J usage, most in Tregs.

The sequenced material came from Tregs sorted from blood. This TCR derives from a human donor in good health. The chain uses TRBV5-5 and TRBJ1-3; no definite D call. Here the CDR3 reads CASSLDTPRSGNTIYF. The CDR3 coding sequence is TGTGCCAGCAGCTTGGACACCCCCAGATCTGGAAACACCATATATTTT.